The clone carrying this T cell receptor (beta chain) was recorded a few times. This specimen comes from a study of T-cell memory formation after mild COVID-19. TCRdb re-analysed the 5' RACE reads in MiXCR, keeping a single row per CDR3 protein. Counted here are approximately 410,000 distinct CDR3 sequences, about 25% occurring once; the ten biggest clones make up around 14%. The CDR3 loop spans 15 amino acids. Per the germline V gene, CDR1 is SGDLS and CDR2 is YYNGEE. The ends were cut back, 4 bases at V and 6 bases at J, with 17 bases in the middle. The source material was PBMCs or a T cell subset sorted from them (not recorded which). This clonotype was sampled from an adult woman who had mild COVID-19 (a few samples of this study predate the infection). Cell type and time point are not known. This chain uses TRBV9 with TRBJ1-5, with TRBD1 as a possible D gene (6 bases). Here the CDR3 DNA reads TGTGCCAGCAGCCCCGAGGGGGGAAGAGGTCAGCCCCAGCATTTT. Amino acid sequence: CASSPEGGRGQPQHF. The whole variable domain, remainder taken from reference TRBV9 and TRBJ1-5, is DSGVTQTPKHLITATGQRVTLRCSPRSGDLSVYWYQQSLDQGLQFLIQYYNGEERAKGNILERFSAQQFPDLHSELNLSSLELGDSALYFCASSPEGGRGQPQHFGDGTRLSIL.